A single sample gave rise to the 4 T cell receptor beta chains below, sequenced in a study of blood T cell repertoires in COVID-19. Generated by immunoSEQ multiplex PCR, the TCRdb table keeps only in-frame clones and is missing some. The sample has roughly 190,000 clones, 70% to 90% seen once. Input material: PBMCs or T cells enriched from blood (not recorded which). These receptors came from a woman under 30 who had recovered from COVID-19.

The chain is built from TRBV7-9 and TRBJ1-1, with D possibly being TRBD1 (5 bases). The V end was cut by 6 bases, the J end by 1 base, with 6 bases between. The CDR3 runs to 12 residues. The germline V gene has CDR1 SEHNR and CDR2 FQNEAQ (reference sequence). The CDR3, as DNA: TGTGCCAGCAGACAGGCGAACACTGAAGCTTTCTTT. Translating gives CASRQANTEAFF.

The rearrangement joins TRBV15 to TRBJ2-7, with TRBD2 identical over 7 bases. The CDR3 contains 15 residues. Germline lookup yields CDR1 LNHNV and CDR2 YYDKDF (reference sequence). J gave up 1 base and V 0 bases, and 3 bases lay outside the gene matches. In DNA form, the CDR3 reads TGTGCCACCAGCAGAGATACGGGAGGATCCTACGAGCAGTACTTC. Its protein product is CATSRDTGGSYEQYF. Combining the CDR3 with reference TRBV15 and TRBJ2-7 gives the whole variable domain DAMVIQNPRYQVTQFGKPVTLSCSQTLNHNVMYWYQQKSSQAPKLLFHYYDKDFNNEADTPDNFQSRRPNTSFCFLDIRSPGLGDTAMYLCATSRDTGGSYEQYFGPGTRLTVT.

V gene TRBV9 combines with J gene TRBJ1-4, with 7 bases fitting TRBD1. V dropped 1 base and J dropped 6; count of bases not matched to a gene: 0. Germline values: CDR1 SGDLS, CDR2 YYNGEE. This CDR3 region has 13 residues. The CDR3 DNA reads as TGTGCCAGCAGCGTAACAGGGGATGAAAAACTGTTTTTT. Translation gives CASSVTGDEKLFF.

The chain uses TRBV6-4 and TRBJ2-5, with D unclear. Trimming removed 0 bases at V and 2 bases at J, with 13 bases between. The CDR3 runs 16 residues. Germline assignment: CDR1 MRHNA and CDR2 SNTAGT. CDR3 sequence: CASSDSRAQKQETQYF. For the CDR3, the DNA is TGTGCCAGCAGTGACTCGAGAGCACAGAAACAAGAGACCCAGTACTTC.